The present TCR beta chain was sequenced within a study of blood T cell repertoires in COVID-19. For the study at large: Samples taken during acute and convalescent COVID-19 were collected in the United States, Italy and Spain. T cells, B-cell-depleted T cells, or PBMCs provided the cDNA or gDNA that served as material.

Profiled with immunoSEQ multiplex PCR; TCRdb holds only in-frame clones, not every one. The sample lists some 200,000 clones; around 80% were seen once. V shed 0 bases and J shed 4 bases, with 22 bases lying between them. This CDR3 contains 18 residues. Germline V CDR1 and CDR2: SGHVS, FQNEAQ. The specimen was peripheral blood. This TCR derives from a woman aged 40 to 49 who had recovered from COVID-19. The chain couples TRBV7-8 to TRBJ2-7; D perhaps matches TRBD1 (6 bases). CDR3 loop: CASSLAPGPGAVVYEQYF. The CDR3 coding sequence is TGTGCCAGCAGCTTAGCCCCAGGACCAGGGGCGGTGGTGTACGAGCAGTACTTC. The full variable domain, with the rest looked up from reference TRBV7-8 and TRBJ2-7, is GAGVSQSPRYKVAKRGQDVALRCDPISGHVSLFWYQQALGQGPEFLTYFQNEAQLDKSGLPSDRFFAERPEGSVSTLKIQRTQQEDSAVYLCASSLAPGPGAVVYEQYFGPGTRLTVT.